The rows below give T cell receptor beta chains drawn from one sample of a study of cytomegalovirus exposure and HLA in healthy donors. TCRdb's copy holds only in-frame clones and misses some; the assay was immunoSEQ multiplex PCR. This table has some 160,000 clones, 82% appearing once. The material sequenced was PBMCs. Receptors originate from a woman between 45 and 65 years old in good health and CMV-seronegative. CDR3s include the opening cysteine and the closing phenylalanine or tryptophan.

TRBV28,TRBJ1-2,CASSLPQIPGYTF
TRBV18,TRBJ1-1,CASSRGMQDLNTEAFF
TRBV6-1,TRBJ2-6,CASSDGHSGANVLTF
TRBV4-2,TRBJ2-2,CASSLLIQGMPGELFF
TRBV15,TRBJ2-7,CATSRRDRGFNEQYF
TRBV7-3,TRBJ2-3,CASSPGQATDTQYF
TRBV6-1,TRBJ1-4,CAAGTGFRLELFF
TRBV19,TRBJ2-3,CASGGENTDTQYF
TRBV5-4,TRBJ1-2,CASSLSSRSLDGYTF
TRBV28,TRBJ1-2,CASTGGQTYGYTF
TRBV27,TRBJ2-1,CASTQVSRPQGPQFF
TRBV27,TRBJ2-1,CASTKLGGGSTDEQFF
TRBV18,TRBJ2-1,CASSLGTDKLPSGRAGYNEQFF